These 22 T cell receptor beta chains were sequenced from one sample in a study of blood T cells in healthy people across ages. A second about 7 to 11 cycle PCR used barcoded and J-beta primers. Via MiXCR, TCRdb re-called the 5' RACE reads, giving one row per CDR3 protein. The table has roughly 900,000 distinct CDR3 sequences, 29% seen once. Sequenced: blood. These receptor sequences come from an elderly woman in good health.

Comment on this clonotype: Just one base apart from a much larger clone, this may be a read error. This sequence joins TRBV4-1 and TRBJ2-7, with D possibly matching TRBD1 (7 bases). The assigned J gene may be wrong: the sequence end matches TRBJ2-5 better. There are 16 residues in the CDR3. CDR1 and CDR2 (germline): MGHRA, YSYEKL. The DNA of the CDR3 is TGCGCCAGCAACCAAGATCGTGGAGGGGGCTGGGAGACCCAGTACTTC. Protein product: CASNQDRGGGWETQYF.

This clonotype was recorded many times. The chain combines TRBV12-3 or TRBV12-4 with TRBJ2-7; TRBD1 aligns across 8 bases. The CDR3 is 17 amino acids. After removal of 6 bases from V and 7 bases from J, the junction contained 20 bases not matched to a gene. CDR3 sequence: CASSQGVPGGRSGEQYF. CDR3 DNA: TGTGCCAGCAGCCAAGGGGTCCCAGGGGGCCGATCGGGGGAGCAGTACTTC.

This chain joins TRBV30 and TRBJ2-5; D is unclear. The germline CDR1 and CDR2 sequences are GTSNPN and SVGIG (reference sequence). The V end was cut by 2 bases, the J end by 1 base, with 8 bases between. This CDR3 comprises 13 residues. CDR3 residues: CAWSRFRQETQYF. CDR3 bases: TGTGCCTGGAGTAGGTTTCGCCAAGAGACCCAGTACTTC.

This clonotype showed up many times. The genes are TRBV7-9 and TRBJ2-5, with TRBD1 as a possible D gene (7 bases). This CDR3 has 15 amino acids. Germline V gene data show CDR1 as SEHNR and CDR2 as FQNEAQ (reference sequence). Between the trimmed V and J ends, which lost 6 bases and 5 bases, there was a span of 19 bases. The CDR3 DNA is TGTGCCAGCAGTTTGGGGGGACAGAGTGGCGAGACCCAGTACTTC. Translated: CASSLGGQSGETQYF.

About this clonotype itself: A much larger clone is a single base away; this may be a read error. V usage is TRBV5-1 and J usage is TRBJ2-1, with 9 positions matching TRBD1. Near its end, the DNA agrees better with TRBJ2-7, so the J call may be wrong. The CDR3 consists of 16 residues. CDR1 and CDR2 from the germline V gene are SGHRS and YFSETQ. In DNA form, the CDR3 reads TGCGCCAGCAGCTTGGAAGGGACAGGGATACACAATGAGCAGTACTTC. Amino acids: CASSLEGTGIHNEQYF.

This clonotype was found many times. The gene calls are TRBV7-2 and TRBJ2-7, with TRBD2 identical over 7 bases. This CDR3 is 15 amino acids long. Germline CDR1 SGHTA, CDR2 FQGNSA. V dropped 8 bases and J dropped 2; count of bases not matched to a gene: 12. This CDR3 reads CASSFRAGDPYEQYF. CDR3 coding DNA: TGTGCCAGCTCTTTTCGGGCGGGGGATCCCTACGAGCAGTACTTC.

This clonotype has a single count. A read error may be the cause here, since a much bigger clone is one base away. V and J are TRBV5-5 and TRBJ2-7; possibly TRBD1 for D (5 bases). The CDR3 has 17 residues. The germline CDR1 and CDR2 sequences are SGHKS and YYEKEE (reference sequence). The CDR3 loop reads CASSLGGRTTYSCEQYF. The CDR3 nucleotides read TGTGCCAGCAGCTTGGGCGGCAGGACAACCTACTCCTGCGAGCAGTACTTC.

The table lists this clonotype with a few counts. This may stem from a read error, because a much larger clone lies one nucleotide away. The chain is built from TRBV29-1 and TRBJ1-2; D not resolved. CDR1 and CDR2 from the germline V gene are SQVTM and ANQGSEA. The CDR3 is 12 amino acids. V was pared by 3 bases and J by 9 bases, with 14 bases between. For the CDR3, the DNA is TGCAGCGTTGATCAGGCAGGTCAAAGCTACACCTTC. It specifies CSVDQAGQSYTF.

This clonotype was seen many times. The gene calls are TRBV29-1 and TRBJ1-2; TRBD1 agrees at 8 bases. Germline CDR1 reads SQVTM; CDR2 reads ANQGSEA. V lost 4 bases, J lost 4 bases, and 2 bases stayed unmatched. The CDR3 is made up of 12 amino acids. CDR3 coding DNA: TGCAGCGTTGGGCAGGGGGCCTATGGCTACACCTTC. Translated: CSVGQGAYGYTF.

Only a few counts were recorded for this clonotype. This rearrangement joins TRBV4-1 to TRBJ1-3, with TRBD1 matching over 12 bases. CDR3 length: 18 residues. In germline, CDR1 is MGHRA, CDR2 YSYEKL. V shed 1 base and J 4 bases; nucleotides not matched to a gene: 8. In DNA form, the CDR3 reads TGCGCCAGCAGCCAAGTCTTGGGACAGGGGGCTGGGGGAAACACCATATATTTT. Translation gives CASSQVLGQGAGGNTIYF.

The rearrangement joins TRBV13 to TRBJ2-5, with TRBD2 identical over 8 bases. From germline, CDR1 is PRHDT and CDR2 FYEKMQ (reference sequence). This CDR3 comprises 16 residues. Losses at the gene ends were 0 bases for V and 3 bases for J; bases not matched to a gene: 6. The CDR3 protein is CASSLGGSGEKETQYF. CDR3 DNA sequence: TGTGCCAGCAGCTTAGGCGGTAGCGGGGAGAAAGAGACCCAGTACTTC.

As for this clonotype: Possible read error: a much larger clone is one base away. This rearrangement joins TRBV20-1 to TRBJ2-1, with D perhaps TRBD2 (7 bases). The V gene's germline CDR1 is DFQATT and CDR2 SNEGSKA (reference sequence). CDR3 length: 14 residues. The CDR3 DNA reads TGCGGTGCTAGGAGGGGGGGGGTGGGCAATGAGCAGTTCTTC. It translates to CGARRGGVGNEQFF.

To note about this clonotype: A much larger clone lies a single base off, so this may be a read error. V gene TRBV12-3 or TRBV12-4 combines with J gene TRBJ1-5, with 8 bases lining up with TRBD1. This CDR3 contains 15 residues. CDR3 in DNA: TGTGCCAGCAGTCGACAGGGGTCCCTAAATCAGCTCCAGCATTTT. Translated: CASSRQGSLNQLQHF.

This clonotype has just a few counts. This chain connects TRBV4-1 to TRBJ1-6; no definite D call. Germline V CDR1 and CDR2: MGHRA, YSYEKL. This CDR3 is 14 amino acids long. Trimming removed 0 bases from V and 7 bases from J, with 7 bases in between. The CDR3 DNA sequence: TGCGCCAGCAGCCAAGAACAGCCCAATTCACCCCTCCACTTT. Its translation is CASSQEQPNSPLHF.

The V call is TRBV18, the J call TRBJ2-6; TRBD1 matches at 8 bases. V was pared by 5 bases and J by 0 bases, with 9 bases of the junction left unmatched. Germline V gene lookup returns CDR1 KGHSH and CDR2 LQKENI. The CDR3 runs 18 residues. In nucleotides, the CDR3 is TGTGCCAGCTCATCAGGACAGGGCAAATACTCTGGGGCCAACGTCCTGACTTTC. Its translation: CASSSGQGKYSGANVLTF.

In this sample, this clonotype turned up many times. The V gene is TRBV5-4, the J gene TRBJ2-3; D gene unclear. The CDR3 has 15 residues. The germline V gene encodes CDR1 SGHNT and CDR2 YYREEE (reference sequence). The V end was cut by 4 bases, the J end by 5 bases, with 17 bases between. DNA of the CDR3: TGTGCCAGCAGCGCCACCGGTAGGCAAGTAGATACGCAGTATTTT. It is translated as CASSATGRQVDTQYF.

This clonotype was picked up many times. This sequence may be a read error, since a much larger clone differs from it by one base. The chain links TRBV7-9 to TRBJ2-3; the D is unclear. Trimming removed 7 bases at V and 2 bases at J, with 4 bases between. The CDR3 totals 11 residues. CDR1 SEHNR and CDR2 FQNEAQ come from the germline V gene (reference sequence). The CDR3 loop is CASTFTDTQYF. In DNA form, the CDR3 reads TGTGCCAGCACCTTCACAGATACGCAGTATTTT.

This clonotype was seen at least ten times. J is TRBJ2-1 and V is TRBV6-4, with TRBD2 matching over 7 bases. This CDR3 is 16 amino acids long. The J segment lost 0 bases and the V segment lost 5 bases, leaving 7 bases of the junction unmatched. Germline V gene sequence: CDR1 MRHNA, CDR2 SNTAGT. CDR3 protein: CASSFGTKSSYNEQFF. The DNA for the CDR3 is TGTGCCAGCAGTTTCGGGACTAAGAGCTCCTACAATGAGCAGTTCTTC.

This clonotype occurred many times. V is TRBV7-2 and J is TRBJ1-2, with TRBD1 matching over 11 bases. With 5 bases clipped from V and 5 bases from J, the junction kept 10 bases outside the gene matches. CDR3 length equals 16 residues. The V gene's germline CDR1 is SGHTA and CDR2 FQGNSA. CDR3 nucleotide sequence: TGTGCCAGCAGCCCTAGGACAGGGGGCATAGGATATGGCTACACCTTC. Translated: CASSPRTGGIGYGYTF.

This clonotype has a handful of counts. The chain joins TRBV30 to TRBJ2-1; D might be TRBD2 (7 bases). With 5 bases removed from V and 6 bases from J, the gap between germline ends came to 11 bases. Germline V lookup: CDR1 GTSNPN, CDR2 SVGIG (reference sequence). CDR3 length: 12 residues. The CDR3 nucleotides read TGTGCCTGGGGGGGGGGCCTCAATGAGCAGTTCTTC. This encodes CAWGGGLNEQFF.

This clonotype has more than one count but fewer than ten. J is TRBJ2-1 and V is TRBV5-6; D ambiguous. Germline CDR1 and CDR2: SGHDT and YYEEEE. The V end was cut by 0 bases, the J end by 6 bases, with 4 bases between. This CDR3 contains 12 residues. CDR3 nucleotides: TGTGCCAGCAGCTTGGTTTGCAATGAGCAGTTCTTC. Its protein product is CASSLVCNEQFF.

This clonotype was observed at least ten times. The chain carries TRBV7-2 and TRBJ2-7; 7 nucleotides align to TRBD1. V was clipped by 4 bases and J by 2 bases; unmatched bases: 11. This CDR3 contains 16 residues. The germline CDR1 and CDR2 sequences are SGHTA and FQGNSA. CDR3 region: CASSSKRTGATYEQYF. In DNA form, the CDR3 reads TGTGCCAGCAGCTCCAAAAGAACAGGGGCGACCTACGAGCAGTACTTC.